This T cell receptor beta chain derives from a study of blood T cell repertoires in COVID-19. The wider study: In each case, the material was cDNA or gDNA derived from T cells, B-cell-depleted T cells, or PBMCs.

Individuals aged roughly 18 to 90 years were recruited from 20 to 25 US areas. The V gene end was trimmed by 2 bases and the J gene end by 3 bases; junction bases not matched to a gene: 7. Germline lookup yields CDR1 LGHDT and CDR2 YNNKEL (reference sequence). The CDR3 loop spans 16 amino acids. Original processing notes: Reference gene primer amplification in the assay estimated nucleated cell counts. Assay used: immunoSEQ multiplex PCR; TCRdb lists only in-frame clones, some missing. V and J calls and clone size are given by that table; D and trimming were obtained from the DNA. The sample includes 300,000 to 500,000 clones, 85% to 90% of them seen just once.

The rearrangement joins TRBV3-1 (or the pseudogene TRBV3-2) to TRBJ1-2, with 9 bases lining up with TRBD1. The source of this sequence is a woman aged 25-40 years with acute COVID-19. The sample comprised PBMCs or T cells enriched from blood (not recorded which). The CDR3, as DNA: TGTGCCAGCAGCCAATCCGGGACAGGGAAGGACTATGGCTACACCTTC. This sequence encodes CASSQSGTGKDYGYTF.